The 24 T cell receptor beta chains reported below all come from one sample, sequenced in a study of blood T cells in healthy people across ages (dated by TCRdb to the mid-2010s). To prepare the library, 5' RACE was applied. Data came from an Illumina HiSeq 2500. A second roughly 6 to 11 cycle PCR used a sample-barcoded 5' primer and a J-beta primer mix. Using fastp at Q25 and MiXCR, TCRdb reprocessed the public reads and kept productive beta chains. Each entry merges the rows of one CDR3 protein and shows their most common DNA and genes. Recorded for this sample are about 1,400,000 distinct CDR3 sequences; about 43% of them occurred a single time. The ten largest account for approximately 7.9% of the sample. The specimen was blood. Receptor source: a woman aged 18-29 years in good health.

This clonotype has a handful of counts. The chain joins TRBV5-6 to TRBJ2-7, with D possibly TRBD1 on 5 matching bases. Germline V gene data show CDR1 as SGHDT and CDR2 as YYEEEE. Trimming took off 4 bases at V and 6 bases at J, with 14 bases between the two ends. The CDR3 covers 13 residues. This chain's CDR3 is CASSTPATGEQYF. The DNA of the CDR3 is TGTGCCAGCAGCACACCGGCTACAGGCGAGCAGTACTTC.

This clonotype was counted between two and nine times. The chain carries TRBV25-1 and TRBJ1-6; D unclear. With 3 bases removed from V and 8 bases from J, the gap between germline ends came to 17 bases. Germline V gene lookup returns CDR1 MGHDK and CDR2 SYGVNS. The CDR3 contains 16 residues. The CDR3 bases are TGTGCCAGCAGTGAGTTGGGCAATTTTCGTGATTCACCCCTCCACTTT. Translated: CASSELGNFRDSPLHF. Combining the CDR3 with reference TRBV25-1 and TRBJ1-6 gives the whole variable domain EADIYQTPRYLVIGTGKKITLECSQTMGHDKMYWYQQDPGMELHLIHYSYGVNSTEKGDLSSESTVSRIRTEHFPLTLESARPSHTSQYLCASSELGNFRDSPLHFGNGTRLTVT.

This clonotype turned up a few times. CDR3 region: CAISEDSLYGYTF. CDR3 nucleotides: TGTGCCATCAGTGAGGACAGTCTCTATGGCTACACCTTC. The V and J genes are TRBV10-3 and TRBJ1-2; maybe TRBD1 (5 bases). Trimming took off 2 bases at V and 4 bases at J, with 8 bases between the two ends. The CDR3 covers 13 residues. Per germline, CDR1 ENHRY and CDR2 SYGVKD.

The chain joins TRBV6-5 to TRBJ2-3, with D maybe TRBD2 (5 bases). Trimming left V 7 bases short and J 0 bases short, with 17 bases between. CDR1 and CDR2 (germline): MNHEY, SVGAGI. This CDR3 is 16 amino acids long. The CDR3 coding sequence is TGTGCCAGCACCGCTCGGGCGGAGGTTAGCACAGATACGCAGTATTTT. It encodes CASTARAEVSTDTQYF.

This clonotype was seen a single time. V gene TRBV21-1 combines with J gene TRBJ2-7; TRBD1 is taken as the D call from the table, unchecked against the DNA. TRBV21-1 is reported as a pseudogene. The CDR3 is made up of 16 amino acids. The CDR3 DNA sequence: TGTGCCAGCAGCTTTAACGTCGGTCAGGGGGGCTACGAGCAGTACTTC. Protein sequence: CASSFNVGQGGYEQYF.

This chain joins TRBV6-5 and TRBJ1-3; 9 bases match TRBD1. V lost 5 bases to trimming and J lost 11 bases; unmatched junction nucleotides: 10. CDR3 length: 14 residues. CDR1 is MNHEY and CDR2 is SVGAGI in the germline V gene. CDR3 in DNA: TGTGCCAGCAGTCGTAGGGACAGGGAGTCGGCCATATATTTT. It translates to CASSRRDRESAIYF.

The CDR3 is CASSSGPGTGGLDGYTF. The CDR3 DNA sequence: TGTGCCAGCAGCTCCGGGCCTGGGACAGGGGGCTTAGATGGCTACACCTTC. The chain uses TRBV7-9 and TRBJ1-2, with 12 bases identical to TRBD1. The V gene's germline CDR1 is SEHNR and CDR2 FQNEAQ (reference sequence). V dropped 4 bases and J dropped 6; count of bases not matched to a gene: 12. The CDR3 covers 17 residues.

This clonotype has just a few counts. V usage is TRBV20-1 and J usage is TRBJ2-1, with 14 bases fitting TRBD2. The CDR3 consists of 14 residues. V shed 3 bases and J 12 bases; nucleotides not matched to a gene: 7. Per the germline V gene, CDR1 is DFQATT and CDR2 is SNEGSKA (reference sequence). The chain's CDR3 is CSASPGLAGVSQFF. CDR3 DNA: TGCAGTGCTAGTCCGGGACTAGCGGGAGTGTCGCAGTTCTTC.

This chain's CDR3 is CASTINLQREETQYF. The CDR3 DNA reads as TGTGCCAGCACTATAAACCTCCAGCGGGAAGAGACCCAGTACTTC. The chain employs TRBV6-2 or TRBV6-3 and TRBJ2-4, with D possibly matching TRBD2 (6 bases). The J call may be wrong; the DNA end is better matched by TRBJ2-5. This CDR3 region has 15 residues. Germline assignment: CDR1 MNHEY and CDR2 SVGEGT.

In its sample, this clonotype was seen a few times. The chain couples TRBV7-2 to TRBJ1-2; 9 bases are a match to TRBD1. This CDR3 region has 16 residues. After removal of 5 bases from V and 1 base from J, the junction contained 8 bases not matched to a gene. Germline lookup yields CDR1 SGHTA and CDR2 FQGNSA. The CDR3 DNA is TGTGCCAGCAGCCAGGGCGGGACAGGGTATAACTATGGCTACACCTTC. It codes for CASSQGGTGYNYGYTF.

This chain joins TRBV6-2 or TRBV6-3 and TRBJ2-7; maybe TRBD1 (6 bases). Germline V gives CDR1 MNHEY, CDR2 SVGEGT. CDR3 length: 14 amino acids. Trimming took off 6 bases at V and 1 base at J, with 13 bases between the two ends. The CDR3 sequence: CASRWGLGSYEQYF. As DNA, the CDR3 is TGTGCCAGCAGGTGGGGGCTTGGGTCCTACGAGCAGTACTTC.

Comment on this clonotype: This sequence may be a read error, since a much larger clone differs from it by one base. V gene TRBV20-1 combines with J gene TRBJ2-5; 12 positions match TRBD2. CDR3 length: 15 residues. Unmatched junction bases numbered 14, after V lost 4 bases and J lost 11 bases. The germline V gene has CDR1 DFQATT and CDR2 SNEGSKA (reference sequence). This chain's CDR3 is CSATSASGGANEQYF. The CDR3 DNA is TGCAGTGCTACTAGTGCTAGCGGGGGGGCCAATGAGCAGTACTTC.

This clonotype was picked up a small number of times. The chain joins TRBV12-3 or TRBV12-4 to TRBJ1-4, with no clear D. The CDR3 has 11 residues. The germline V and J ends were trimmed by 5 bases and 14 bases, with 12 bases remaining between them. The CDR3 sequence is CASSQDGRLFF. Written as DNA, the CDR3 is TGTGCCAGCAGTCAGGACGGCCGGCTGTTTTTT.

The chain employs TRBV2 and TRBJ1-4; D uncertain. The V end was cut by 2 bases, the J end by 4 bases, with 8 bases between. There are 14 residues in the CDR3. CDR1 SNHLY and CDR2 FYNNEI come from the germline V gene. The CDR3 here is CASSEREYNEKLFF. In nucleotides, the CDR3 is TGTGCCAGCAGTGAAAGGGAATATAATGAAAAACTGTTTTTT.

The chain links TRBV6-5 to TRBJ1-2; 8 bases are a match to TRBD1. V lost 0 bases to trimming and J lost 8 bases; unmatched junction nucleotides: 11. The CDR3 has 16 residues. The germline CDR1 and CDR2 sequences are MNHEY and SVGAGI. The CDR3 loop reads CASSYSMTGQGRGYTF. Here the CDR3 DNA reads TGTGCCAGCAGTTACTCGATGACTGGACAGGGAAGGGGCTACACCTTC.

The V gene is TRBV6-5, the J gene TRBJ1-6, with D tentatively TRBD1 (6 bases). The CDR3 covers 15 residues. Germline-derived CDR1 and CDR2 are MNHEY and SVGAGI. V was cut by 2 bases and J by 3 bases, with 8 bases left in between. The CDR3 region has the DNA TGTGCCAGCAGTTACGGGGGGCTCTATAATTCACCCCTCCACTTT. Residues: CASSYGGLYNSPLHF.

This clonotype appeared a few times. The chain uses TRBV5-4 and TRBJ2-3, with unresolved D. The V gene's germline CDR1 is SGHNT and CDR2 YYREEE (reference sequence). V dropped 4 bases and J dropped 4 bases, with 7 bases sitting between them. This CDR3 spans 12 amino acids. The CDR3 reads CASSQMSDTQYF. Written as DNA, the CDR3 is TGTGCCAGCAGCCAAATGTCAGATACGCAGTATTTT.

The V gene is TRBV12-3 or TRBV12-4, the J gene TRBJ2-7; no clear D gene. Deletions cut 2 bases from V and 0 bases from J, with 11 bases between. This CDR3 contains 15 residues. The chain's CDR3 is CASSLRLTSSYEQYF. In nucleotides, the CDR3 is TGTGCCAGCAGTTTACGCCTAACCAGCTCCTACGAGCAGTACTTC.

V usage is TRBV5-1 and J usage is TRBJ2-1; TRBD2 aligns across 9 bases. The germline CDR1 and CDR2 sequences are SGHRS and YFSETQ. Trimming removed 3 bases from V and 5 bases from J; junction bases left unmatched: 9. CDR3 length equals 16 residues. Here the CDR3 DNA reads TGCGCCAGCAGCTGGGGGGGGACTAGCAGCAACAATGAGCAGTTCTTC. Its translation is CASSWGGTSSNNEQFF.

CDR3 DNA: TGTGCCAGCAGCTTAGGGGGGGCGGTCTCCTACAATGAGCAGTTCTTC. Translation: CASSLGGAVSYNEQFF. The V call is TRBV11-2, the J call TRBJ2-1; D may match TRBD1 or TRBD2 (6 bases each). Trimming took off 1 base at V and 0 bases at J, with 10 bases between the two ends. This CDR3 comprises 16 residues. Germline CDR1 reads SGHAT; CDR2 reads FQNNGV.

The sample holds many counts of this clonotype. CDR3 bases: TGTGCCATCAGTGATGGCGACTACGAGCAGTACTTC. Its translation is CAISDGDYEQYF. The chain recombines TRBV10-3 with TRBJ2-7, with unresolved D. The germline V gene has CDR1 ENHRY and CDR2 SYGVKD. The CDR3 extends over 12 amino acids. V gave up 3 bases and J gave up 3 bases, with 6 bases separating them.

The chain uses TRBV6-5 and TRBJ1-1; maybe TRBD1 (6 bases). The CDR3 runs to 15 residues. Germline loops: CDR1 MNHEY, CDR2 SVGAGI. The V end was cut by 8 bases, the J end by 1 base, with 17 bases between. The CDR3 here is CASRSGGAANTEAFF. CDR3 coding DNA: TGTGCCAGCCGTAGCGGGGGGGCAGCGAACACTGAAGCTTTCTTT.

This clonotype occurred a few times. This rearrangement joins TRBV29-1 to TRBJ1-1, with TRBD1 as a possible D gene (6 bases). CDR3 size: 15 residues. Deletions cut 6 bases from V and 1 base from J, with 18 bases between. Germline V lookup: CDR1 SQVTM, CDR2 ANQGSEA. DNA of the CDR3: TGCAGCGTCGCCCTAAACAGGGCCCCGAACACTGAAGCTTTCTTT. This codes for CSVALNRAPNTEAFF.

As for this clonotype: At one of its ends the junction is not consistent with the germline gene, which may arise from a read error. This rearrangement joins TRBV5-1 to TRBJ2-7; D may be TRBD1 (5 bases). The CDR3 loop spans 14 amino acids. Germline V lookup: CDR1 SGHRS, CDR2 YFSETQ. This chain's CDR3 is CASSLMGLSYEQYF. The CDR3, as DNA: TGTGCCAGCAGCTTAATGGGGCTCTCCTACGAGCAGTACTTC.